This T cell receptor beta chain emerged from a study of blood T cell repertoires in COVID-19. On the study more broadly: In each case, the material was cDNA or gDNA derived from T cells, B-cell-depleted T cells, or PBMCs.

Authors' methods: Researchers report that nucleated cell counts were estimated from reference gene primer amplification. TCRdb's table, derived via immunoSEQ multiplex PCR, lists solely in-frame clones and lacks some. The DNA gave D and trimming, while V, J and clone size come from that table. Of 120,000 to 150,000 clones in the sample, approximately 83% are singletons; the top ten hold about 8%. Germline CDR1 and CDR2: SGHDN and FVKESK. Deletions cut 8 bases from V and 3 bases from J, with 16 bases between. CDR3 length: 14 residues. Sequenced sample: peripheral blood. The TCR sequence derives from a woman aged 55-69 years with COVID-19, enrolled during active disease. The chain has TRBV14 and TRBJ1-1; perhaps TRBD1 as D (5 bases). CDR3 sequence (DNA): TGTGCCAGCGTCCGGTGGGGGGTGGACACTGAAGCTTTCTTT. Translated: CASVRWGVDTEAFF.